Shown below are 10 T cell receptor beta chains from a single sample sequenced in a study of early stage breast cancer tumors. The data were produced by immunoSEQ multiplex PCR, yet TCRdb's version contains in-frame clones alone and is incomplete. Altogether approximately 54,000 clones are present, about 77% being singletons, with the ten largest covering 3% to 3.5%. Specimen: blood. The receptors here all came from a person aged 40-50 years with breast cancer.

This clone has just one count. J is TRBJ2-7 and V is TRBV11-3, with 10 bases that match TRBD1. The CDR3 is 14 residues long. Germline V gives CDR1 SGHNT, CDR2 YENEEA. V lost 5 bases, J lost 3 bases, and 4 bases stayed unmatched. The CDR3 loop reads CASSEGQGNYEQYF. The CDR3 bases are TGTGCCAGCAGCGAGGGACAGGGGAACTACGAGCAGTACTTC.

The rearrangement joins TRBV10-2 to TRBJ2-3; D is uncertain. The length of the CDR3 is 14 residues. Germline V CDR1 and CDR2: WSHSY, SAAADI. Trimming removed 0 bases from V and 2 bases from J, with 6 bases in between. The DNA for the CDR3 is TGCGCCAGCAGTGAGTCTCACGCCACAGATACGCAGTATTTT. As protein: CASSESHATDTQYF.

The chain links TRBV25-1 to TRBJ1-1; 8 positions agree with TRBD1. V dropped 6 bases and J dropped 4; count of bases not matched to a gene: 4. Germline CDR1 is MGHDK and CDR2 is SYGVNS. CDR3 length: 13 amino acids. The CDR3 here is CASRGQGLTEAFF. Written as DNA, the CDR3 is TGTGCCAGCAGAGGACAGGGTCTCACTGAAGCTTTCTTT.

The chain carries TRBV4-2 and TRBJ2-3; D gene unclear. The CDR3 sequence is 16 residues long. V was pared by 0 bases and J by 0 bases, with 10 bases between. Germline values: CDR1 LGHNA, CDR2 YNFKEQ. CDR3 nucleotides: TGTGCCAGCAGCCAAGATCGCCAGGTCAGCACAGATACGCAGTATTTT. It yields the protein CASSQDRQVSTDTQYF.

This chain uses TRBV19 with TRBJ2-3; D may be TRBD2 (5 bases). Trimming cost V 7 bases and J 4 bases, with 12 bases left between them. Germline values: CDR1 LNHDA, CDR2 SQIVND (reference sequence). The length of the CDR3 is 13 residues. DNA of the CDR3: TGTGCCAGTACCGACACTAGGGCAGATACGCAGTATTTT. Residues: CASTDTRADTQYF.

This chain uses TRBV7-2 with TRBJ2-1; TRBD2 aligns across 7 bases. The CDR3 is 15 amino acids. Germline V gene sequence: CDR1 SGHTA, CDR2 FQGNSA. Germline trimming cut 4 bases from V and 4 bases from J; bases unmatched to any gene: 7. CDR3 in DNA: TGTGCCAGCAGCTACGGAACTAGCGTTTACAATGAGCAGTTCTTC. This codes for CASSYGTSVYNEQFF.

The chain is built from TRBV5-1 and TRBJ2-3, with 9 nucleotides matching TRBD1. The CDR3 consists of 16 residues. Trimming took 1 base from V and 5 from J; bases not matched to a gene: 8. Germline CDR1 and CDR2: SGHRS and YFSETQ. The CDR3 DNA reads TGCGCCAGCAGCTTGTCAACAGGGGGCTCAGAAGATACGCAGTATTTT. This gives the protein CASSLSTGGSEDTQYF.

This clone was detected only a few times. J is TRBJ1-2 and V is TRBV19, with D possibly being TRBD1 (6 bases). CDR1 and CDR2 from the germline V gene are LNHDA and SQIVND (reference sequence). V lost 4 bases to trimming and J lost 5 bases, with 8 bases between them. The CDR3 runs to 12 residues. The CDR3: CASSTGEYGYTF. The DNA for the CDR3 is TGTGCCAGTAGTACAGGGGAATATGGCTACACCTTC.

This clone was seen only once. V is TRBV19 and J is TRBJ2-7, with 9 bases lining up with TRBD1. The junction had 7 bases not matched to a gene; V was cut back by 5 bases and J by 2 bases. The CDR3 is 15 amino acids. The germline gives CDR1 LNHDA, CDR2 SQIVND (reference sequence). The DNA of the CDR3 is TGTGCCAGTAGTGAAACCGGGACAGGGCCCTACGAGCAGTACTTC. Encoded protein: CASSETGTGPYEQYF.

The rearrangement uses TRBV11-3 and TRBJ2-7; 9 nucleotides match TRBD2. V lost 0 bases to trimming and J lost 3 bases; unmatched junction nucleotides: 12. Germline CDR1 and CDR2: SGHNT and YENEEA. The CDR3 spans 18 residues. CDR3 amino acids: CASSLDYGSGSLLYEQYF. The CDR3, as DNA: TGTGCCAGCAGCTTAGATTACGGTAGCGGGAGCCTACTCTACGAGCAGTACTTC.